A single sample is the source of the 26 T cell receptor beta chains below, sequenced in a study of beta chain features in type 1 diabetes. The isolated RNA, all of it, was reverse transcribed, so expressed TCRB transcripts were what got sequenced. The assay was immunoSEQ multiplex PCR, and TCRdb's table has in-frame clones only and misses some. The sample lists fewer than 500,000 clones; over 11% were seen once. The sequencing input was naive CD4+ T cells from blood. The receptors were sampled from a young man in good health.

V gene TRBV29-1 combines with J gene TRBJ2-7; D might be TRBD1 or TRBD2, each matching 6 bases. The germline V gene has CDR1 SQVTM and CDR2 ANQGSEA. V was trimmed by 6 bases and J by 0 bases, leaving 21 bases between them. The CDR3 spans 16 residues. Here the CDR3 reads CSVTPFSPGASYEQYV. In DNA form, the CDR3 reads TGCAGCGTGACGCCCTTTAGTCCGGGGGCCTCCTACGAGCAGTACGTC.

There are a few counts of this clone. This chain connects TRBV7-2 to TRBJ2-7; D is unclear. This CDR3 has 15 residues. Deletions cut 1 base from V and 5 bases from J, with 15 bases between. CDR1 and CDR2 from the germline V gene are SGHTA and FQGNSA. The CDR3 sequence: CASSLDPRFPHEQYF. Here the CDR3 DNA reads TGTGCCAGCAGCTTAGATCCCCGGTTCCCCCACGAGCAGTACTTC.

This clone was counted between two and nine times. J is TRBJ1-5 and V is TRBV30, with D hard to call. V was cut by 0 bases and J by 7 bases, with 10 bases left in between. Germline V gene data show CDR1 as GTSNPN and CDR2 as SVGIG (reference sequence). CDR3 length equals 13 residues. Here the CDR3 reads CAWSVELMQPQHF. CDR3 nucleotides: TGTGCCTGGAGTGTAGAATTAATGCAGCCCCAGCATTTT.

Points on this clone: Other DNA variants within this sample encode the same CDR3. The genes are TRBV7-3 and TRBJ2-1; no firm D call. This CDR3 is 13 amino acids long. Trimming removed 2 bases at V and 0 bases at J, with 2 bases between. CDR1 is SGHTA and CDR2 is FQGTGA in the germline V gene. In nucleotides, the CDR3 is TGTGCCAGCAGCTTAGGCTCCTACAATGAGCAGTTCTTC. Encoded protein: CASSLGSYNEQFF.

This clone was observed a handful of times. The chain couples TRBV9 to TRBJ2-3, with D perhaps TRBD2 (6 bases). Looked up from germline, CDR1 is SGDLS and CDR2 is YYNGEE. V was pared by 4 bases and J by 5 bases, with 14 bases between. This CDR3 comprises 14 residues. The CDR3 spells CASSLTGGRDTQYF. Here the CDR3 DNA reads TGTGCCAGCAGCCTAACTGGAGGGCGAGATACGCAGTATTTT.

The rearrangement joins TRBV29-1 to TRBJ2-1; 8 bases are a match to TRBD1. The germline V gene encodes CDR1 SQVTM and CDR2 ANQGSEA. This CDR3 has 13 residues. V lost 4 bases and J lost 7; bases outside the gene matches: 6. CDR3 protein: CSVGQGKANEQFF. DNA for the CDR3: TGCAGCGTTGGACAGGGGAAAGCAAATGAGCAGTTCTTC.

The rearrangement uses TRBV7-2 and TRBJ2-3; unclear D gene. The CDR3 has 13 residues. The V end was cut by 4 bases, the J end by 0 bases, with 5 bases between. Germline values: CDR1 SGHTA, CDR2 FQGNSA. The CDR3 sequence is CASSSFSTDTQYF. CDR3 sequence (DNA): TGTGCCAGCAGCTCATTTAGCACAGATACGCAGTATTTT.

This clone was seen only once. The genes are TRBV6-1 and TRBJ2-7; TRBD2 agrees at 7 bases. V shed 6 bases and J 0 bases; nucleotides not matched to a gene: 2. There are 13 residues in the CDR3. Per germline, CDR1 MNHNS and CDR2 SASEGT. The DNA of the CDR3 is TGTGCCAGCAGGACTAGCACCTCCTACGAGCAGTACGTC. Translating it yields CASRTSTSYEQYV.

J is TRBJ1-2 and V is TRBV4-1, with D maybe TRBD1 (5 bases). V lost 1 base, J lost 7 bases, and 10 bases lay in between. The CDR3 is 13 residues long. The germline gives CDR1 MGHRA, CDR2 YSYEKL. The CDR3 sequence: CASSQVGVVGYTF. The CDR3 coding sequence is TGCGCCAGCAGCCAAGTGGGGGTAGTTGGCTACACCTTC.

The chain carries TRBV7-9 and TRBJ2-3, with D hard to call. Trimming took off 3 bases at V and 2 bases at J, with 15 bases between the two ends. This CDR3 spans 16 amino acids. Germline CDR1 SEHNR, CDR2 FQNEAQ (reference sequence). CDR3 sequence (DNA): TGTGCCAGCAGCTTTCGACCTAACAAATTCACAGATACGCAGTATTTT. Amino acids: CASSFRPNKFTDTQYF.

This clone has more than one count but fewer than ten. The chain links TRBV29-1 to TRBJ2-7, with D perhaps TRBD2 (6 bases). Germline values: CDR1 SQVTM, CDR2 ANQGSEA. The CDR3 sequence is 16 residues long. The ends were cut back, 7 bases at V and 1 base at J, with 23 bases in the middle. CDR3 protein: CSAMPTEKGTSYEQYF. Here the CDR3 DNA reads TGCAGCGCCATGCCAACTGAAAAGGGGACTTCCTACGAGCAGTACTTC.

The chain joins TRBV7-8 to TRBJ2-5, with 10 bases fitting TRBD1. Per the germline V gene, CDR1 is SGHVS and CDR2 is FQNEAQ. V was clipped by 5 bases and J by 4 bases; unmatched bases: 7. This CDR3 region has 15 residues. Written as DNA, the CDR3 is TGTGCCAGCAGCCCGGGACAGGGGTCTCGAGAGACCCAGTACTTC. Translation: CASSPGQGSRETQYF. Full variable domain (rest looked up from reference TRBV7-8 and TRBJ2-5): GAGVSQSPRYKVAKRGQDVALRCDPISGHVSLFWYQQALGQGPEFLTYFQNEAQLDKSGLPSDRFFAERPEGSVSTLKIQRTQQEDSAVYLCASSPGQGSRETQYFGPGTRLLVL.

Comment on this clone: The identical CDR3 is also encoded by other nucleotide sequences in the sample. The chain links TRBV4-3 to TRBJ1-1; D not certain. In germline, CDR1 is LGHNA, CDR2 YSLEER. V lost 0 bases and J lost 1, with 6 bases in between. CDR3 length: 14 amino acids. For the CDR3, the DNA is TGCGCCAGCAGCCAAGAGGGCCGGAACACTGAAGCTTTCTTT. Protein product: CASSQEGRNTEAFF.

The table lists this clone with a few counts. The CDR3 region is CASSLGGLVNEQFF. For the CDR3, the DNA is TGCGCCAGCAGCTTGGGGGGTTTGGTTAATGAGCAGTTCTTC. The J gene is TRBJ2-1, the V gene TRBV5-1; D not certain. Deletions cut 0 bases from V and 7 bases from J, with 11 bases between. Per germline, CDR1 SGHRS and CDR2 YFSETQ. CDR3 length equals 14 residues.

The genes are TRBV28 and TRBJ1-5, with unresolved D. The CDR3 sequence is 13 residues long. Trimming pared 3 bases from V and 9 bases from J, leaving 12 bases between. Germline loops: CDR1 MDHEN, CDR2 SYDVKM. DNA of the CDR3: TGTGCCAGCAGTTTTAAGGGCTGGGGGCCCCAGCATTTT. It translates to CASSFKGWGPQHF.

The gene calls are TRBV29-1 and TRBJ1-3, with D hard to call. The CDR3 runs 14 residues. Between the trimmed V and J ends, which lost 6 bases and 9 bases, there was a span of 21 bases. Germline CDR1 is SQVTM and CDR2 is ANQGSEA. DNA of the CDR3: TGCAGCGTCTACAGTGGGTCTGAACCGAGCACCATATATTTT. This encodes CSVYSGSEPSTIYF.

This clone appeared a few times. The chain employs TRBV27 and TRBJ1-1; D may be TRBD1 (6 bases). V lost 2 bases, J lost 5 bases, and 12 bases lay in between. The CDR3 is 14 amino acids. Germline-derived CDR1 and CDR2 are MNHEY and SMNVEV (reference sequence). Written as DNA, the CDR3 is TGTGCCAGCAGTTTAGACAGGATGGGAACTGAAGCTTTCTTT. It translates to CASSLDRMGTEAFF.

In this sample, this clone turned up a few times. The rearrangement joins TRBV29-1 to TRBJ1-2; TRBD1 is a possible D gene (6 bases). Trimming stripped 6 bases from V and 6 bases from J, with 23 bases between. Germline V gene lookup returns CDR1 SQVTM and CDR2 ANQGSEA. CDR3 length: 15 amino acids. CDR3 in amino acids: CSVRGRAVGVHGYTF. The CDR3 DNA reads TGCAGCGTCAGGGGACGGGCCGTAGGGGTACATGGCTACACCTTC.

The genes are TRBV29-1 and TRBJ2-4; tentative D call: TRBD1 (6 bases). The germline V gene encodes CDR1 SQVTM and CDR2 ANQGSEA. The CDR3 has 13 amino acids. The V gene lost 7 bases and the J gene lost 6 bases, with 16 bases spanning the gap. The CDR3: CSASTSRGNIQYF. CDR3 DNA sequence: TGCAGCGCTTCGACCAGCAGGGGAAACATTCAGTACTTC.

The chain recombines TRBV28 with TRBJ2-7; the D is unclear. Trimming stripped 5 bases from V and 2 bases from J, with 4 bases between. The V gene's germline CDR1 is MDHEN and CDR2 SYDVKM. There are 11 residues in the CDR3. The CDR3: CASSPPYEQYF. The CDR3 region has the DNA TGTGCCAGCAGTCCCCCCTACGAGCAGTACTTC. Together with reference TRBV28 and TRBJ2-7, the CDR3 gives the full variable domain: DVKVTQSSRYLVKRTGEKVFLECVQDMDHENMFWYRQDPGLGLRLIYFSYDVKMKEKGDIPEGYSVSREKKERFSLILESASTNQTSMYLCASSPPYEQYFGPGTRLTVT.

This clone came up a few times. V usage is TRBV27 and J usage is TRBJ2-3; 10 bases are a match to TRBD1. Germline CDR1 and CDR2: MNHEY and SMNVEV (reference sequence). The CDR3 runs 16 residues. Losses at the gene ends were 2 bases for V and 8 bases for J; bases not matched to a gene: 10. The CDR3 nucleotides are TGTGCCAGCAGTTTAGCTCGTGGGACAGGGGAAGGTACGCAGTATTTT. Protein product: CASSLARGTGEGTQYF.

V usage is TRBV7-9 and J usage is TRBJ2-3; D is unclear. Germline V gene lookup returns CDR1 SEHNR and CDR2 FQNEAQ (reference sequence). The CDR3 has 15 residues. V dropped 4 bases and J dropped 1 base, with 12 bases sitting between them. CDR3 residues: CASSSGSLGTDTQYF. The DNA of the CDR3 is TGTGCCAGCAGCTCCGGGTCTTTGGGCACAGATACGCAGTATTTT.

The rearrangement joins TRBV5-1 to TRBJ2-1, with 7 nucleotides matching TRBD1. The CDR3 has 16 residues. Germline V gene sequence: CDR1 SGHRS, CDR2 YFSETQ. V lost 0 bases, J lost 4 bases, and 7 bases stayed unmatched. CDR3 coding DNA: TGCGCCAGCAGCTTGGACAGGGGAAGGGGATACAATGAGCAGTTCTTC. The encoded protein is CASSLDRGRGYNEQFF.

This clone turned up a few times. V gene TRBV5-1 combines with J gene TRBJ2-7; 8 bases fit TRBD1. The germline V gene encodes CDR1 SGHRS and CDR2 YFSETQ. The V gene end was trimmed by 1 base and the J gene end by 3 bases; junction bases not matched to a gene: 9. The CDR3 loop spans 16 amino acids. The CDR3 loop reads CASSLSFGTGHYEQYF. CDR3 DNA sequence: TGCGCCAGCAGCTTGTCCTTCGGGACAGGCCACTACGAGCAGTACTTC. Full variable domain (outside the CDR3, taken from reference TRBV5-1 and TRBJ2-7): KAGVTQTPRYLIKTRGQQVTLSCSPISGHRSVSWYQQTPGQGLQFLFEYFSETQRNKGNFPGRFSGRQFSNSRSEMNVSTLELGDSALYLCASSLSFGTGHYEQYFGPGTRLTVT.

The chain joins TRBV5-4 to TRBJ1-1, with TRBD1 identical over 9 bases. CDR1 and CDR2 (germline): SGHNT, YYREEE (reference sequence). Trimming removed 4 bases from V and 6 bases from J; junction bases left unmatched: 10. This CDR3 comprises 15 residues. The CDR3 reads CASSPGTGPMSEAFF. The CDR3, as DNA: TGTGCCAGCAGCCCCGGGACAGGGCCCATGTCTGAAGCTTTCTTT.

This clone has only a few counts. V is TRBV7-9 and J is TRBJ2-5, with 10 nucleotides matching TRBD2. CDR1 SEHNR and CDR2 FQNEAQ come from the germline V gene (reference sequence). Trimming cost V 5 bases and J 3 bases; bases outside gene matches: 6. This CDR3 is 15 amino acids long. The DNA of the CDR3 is TGTGCCAGCAGCCTGGGACTAGCGACAAAAGAGACCCAGTACTTC. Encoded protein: CASSLGLATKETQYF.